This is a list of T cell receptor beta chains from one sample in a study of T cell responses to AZD1222 COVID-19 vaccine. The protocol was immunoSEQ multiplex PCR, while the TCRdb copy is restricted to in-frame clones and leaves out a portion. The data show 25,000 to 40,000 clones, with more than 75% seen just once and roughly 15% held by the top ten. Sequenced here: peripheral blood, sampled 28 days after the second AZD1222 dose. The receptor set was obtained from an adult who received the AZD1222 COVID-19 vaccine. CDR3s include the opening cysteine and the closing phenylalanine or tryptophan. D genes are given only for firm matches. Size values are once, few and many counts, or a class for expanded clones, and some rows have none.

d_call | j_call | clone_size | v_call | cdr3_nt | cdr3_aa
NA | TRBJ1-5 | NA | TRBV6-4 | TGTGCCAGCAGCCAATATAGCAATCAGCCCCAGCATTTT | CASSQYSNQPQHF
TRBD1 | TRBJ1-2 | NA | TRBV13 | TGTGCCAGCAGCTCGAGAGTCAGGGGGACCAACTATGGCTACACCTTC | CASSSRVRGTNYGYTF
NA | TRBJ2-7 | NA | TRBV3-1/TRBV3-2 | TGTGCCAGCAGCAGCACAAACGAGCAGTACTTC | CASSSTNEQYF
TRBD1 | TRBJ1-4 | NA | TRBV7-2 | TGTGCCAGCAGCCCCAGACAGGGGGCGGGAGAAAAACTGTTTTTT | CASSPRQGAGEKLFF
NA | TRBJ2-7 | NA | TRBV5-5 | TGTGCCAGCAGCTCCAGCAGTTACTCCTACGAGCAGTACTTC | CASSSSSYSYEQYF
TRBD1 | TRBJ1-2 | NA | TRBV5-6 | TGTGCCAGCAGCTCGCGGACAGGGAACTATGGCTACACCTTC | CASSSRTGNYGYTF
NA | TRBJ2-1 | NA | TRBV27 | TGTGCCAGCAGTCCGGGACACCTTTTTGGAGAGCAGTTCTTC | CASSPGHLFGEQFF
NA | TRBJ2-7 | NA | TRBV27 | TGTGCCAGCAGCCGTCGGACAGCCCGCTCCTACGAGCAGTACTTC | CASSRRTARSYEQYF
TRBD1 | TRBJ1-2 | NA | TRBV2 | TGTGCCAGCAAATACAGGGGGGACTATGGCTACACCTTC | CASKYRGDYGYTF
NA | TRBJ1-2 | NA | TRBV7-3 | TGTGCCAGCAGCTTAGGGTCCACGGGGGGCTACACCTTC | CASSLGSTGGYTF
NA | TRBJ2-5 | NA | TRBV18 | TGTGCCAGCTCGGTATTCGGACAGAGCCAAGAGACCCAGTACTTC | CASSVFGQSQETQYF
TRBD1 | TRBJ1-3 | NA | TRBV7-2 | TGTGCCAGCAGCCTGGGACAGGCAGCGAACACCATATATTTT | CASSLGQAANTIYF
NA | TRBJ1-2 | few | TRBV6-2/TRBV6-3 | TGTGCCAGCAGTTACTCGACTGGGACCTATGGCTACACCTTC | CASSYSTGTYGYTF